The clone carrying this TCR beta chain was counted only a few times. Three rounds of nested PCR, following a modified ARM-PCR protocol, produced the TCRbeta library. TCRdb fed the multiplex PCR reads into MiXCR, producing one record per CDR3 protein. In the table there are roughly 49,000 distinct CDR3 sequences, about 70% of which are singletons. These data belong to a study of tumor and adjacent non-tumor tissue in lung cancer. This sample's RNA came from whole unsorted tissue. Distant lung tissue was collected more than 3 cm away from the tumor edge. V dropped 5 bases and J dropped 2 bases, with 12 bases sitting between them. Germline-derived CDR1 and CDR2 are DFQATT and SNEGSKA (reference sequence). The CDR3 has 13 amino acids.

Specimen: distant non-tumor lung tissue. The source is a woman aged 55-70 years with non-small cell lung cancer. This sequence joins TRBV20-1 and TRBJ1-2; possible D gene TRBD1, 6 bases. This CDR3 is CSAPGEGNYGYTF. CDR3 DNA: TGCAGTGCTCCAGGGGAGGGGAACTATGGCTACACCTTC.